This T cell receptor beta chain was documented in a study of shared clonotypes between healthy human individuals. Turning to the study itself: Three CD4 naive, three CD4 memory, two CD8 naive and one CD8 memory plate were used per donor. Broader study findings: Apart from blood, nothing was sampled; tissue repertoires likely differ.

A remark on this clone: Its antigen remains unidentified.

Libraries were prepared by immunoSEQ multiplex PCR; TCRdb keeps only in-frame clonotypes and omits some of them. The table lists over 2,000,000 clones, 80% to 95% of them singletons. V was pared by 7 bases and J by 6 bases, with 18 bases between. There are 14 residues in the CDR3. CDR1 and CDR2 from the germline V gene are MNHEY and SMNVEV (reference sequence). CD8 cells classed as naive were CD45RO-negative and positively selected for CCR7, excluding terminally differentiated effector memory CD45RA+ cells. This TCR came from a young man in good health. Some clones in this sample may be carry-over from other donors' samples. The chain recombines TRBV27 with TRBJ1-2; perhaps TRBD1 as D (5 bases). Sequencing was carried out using naive CD8+ T cells from PBMCs. The CDR3 DNA reads TGTGCCAGCAAACCGACGGGGGGGTATCATGGCTACACCTTC. Translating it yields CASKPTGGYHGYTF.